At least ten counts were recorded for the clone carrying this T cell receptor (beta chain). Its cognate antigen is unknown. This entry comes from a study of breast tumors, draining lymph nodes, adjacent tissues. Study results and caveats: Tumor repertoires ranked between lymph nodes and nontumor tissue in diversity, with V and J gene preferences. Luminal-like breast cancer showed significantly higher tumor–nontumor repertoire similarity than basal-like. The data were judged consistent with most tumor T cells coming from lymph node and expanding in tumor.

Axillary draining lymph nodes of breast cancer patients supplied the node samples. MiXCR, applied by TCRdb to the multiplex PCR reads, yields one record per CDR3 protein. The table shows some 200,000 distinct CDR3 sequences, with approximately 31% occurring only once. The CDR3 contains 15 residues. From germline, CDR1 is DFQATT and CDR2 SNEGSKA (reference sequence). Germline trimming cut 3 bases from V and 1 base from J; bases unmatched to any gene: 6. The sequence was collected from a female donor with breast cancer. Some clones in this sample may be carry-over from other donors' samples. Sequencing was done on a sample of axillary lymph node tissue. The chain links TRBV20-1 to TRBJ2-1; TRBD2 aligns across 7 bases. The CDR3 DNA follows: TGCAGTGCTAGTTTGCGGGAGCGGTCCTACAATGAGCAGTTCTTC. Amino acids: CSASLRERSYNEQFF.